The 25 T cell receptor beta chains below all came from one sample that was sequenced in a study of T cell responses to AZD1222 COVID-19 vaccine. Clones were sequenced by immunoSEQ multiplex PCR, and TCRdb holds only the in-frame ones, with some missing. The sample lists 150,000 to 200,000 clones, 88% occurring once. The sequenced sample was peripheral blood, obtained 28 days after the second AZD1222 dose. These receptors were collected from an adult who received the AZD1222 COVID-19 vaccine.

CDR3 loop: CSASLGQGSYNEQFF. The DNA for the CDR3 is TGCAGTGCTAGTCTCGGACAGGGCTCCTACAATGAGCAGTTCTTC. The chain carries TRBV20-1 and TRBJ2-1; TRBD1 aligns across 8 bases. This CDR3 has 15 amino acids. Per the germline V gene, CDR1 is DFQATT and CDR2 is SNEGSKA (reference sequence). V shed 3 bases, J shed 0 bases, and the junction held 4 bases outside the gene matches.

J is TRBJ2-3 and V is TRBV10-2; no reliable D call. The CDR3 consists of 13 residues. Germline V gene data show CDR1 as WSHSY and CDR2 as SAAADI. The ends were cut back, 6 bases at V and 1 base at J, with 8 bases in the middle. For the CDR3, the DNA is TGCGCCAGCAGGGCAGGCCGCACAGATACGCAGTATTTT. It encodes CASRAGRTDTQYF.

V is TRBV12-3 or TRBV12-4 and J is TRBJ2-5; maybe TRBD1 (5 bases). Trimming shortened V by 7 bases and J by 1 base, and 10 bases separated the two germline ends. CDR3 length: 13 amino acids. The CDR3 nucleotides are TGTGCCAGCACCCTTAGGGGCCAAGAGACCCAGTACTTC. Protein sequence: CASTLRGQETQYF.

The chain joins TRBV7-2 to TRBJ2-3, with 8 bases matching TRBD2. This CDR3 has 17 residues. CDR1 SGHTA and CDR2 FQGNSA come from the germline V gene. V shed 5 bases and J 6 bases; nucleotides not matched to a gene: 16. The CDR3 coding sequence is TGTGCCAGCAGCCAGAACAGCGGGGGCGGGATAACGGATACGCAGTATTTT. It specifies CASSQNSGGGITDTQYF.

V and J are TRBV5-4 and TRBJ2-7; D not certain. Trimming removed 4 bases from V and 1 base from J, with 18 bases in between. This CDR3 region has 16 residues. The germline CDR1 and CDR2 sequences are SGHNT and YYREEE (reference sequence). CDR3 region: CASSPLTTDRSYEQYF. The CDR3 coding sequence is TGTGCCAGCAGCCCCCTGACCACCGACCGGTCCTACGAGCAGTACTTC.

This chain links TRBV10-3 with TRBJ2-3; 16 nucleotides align to TRBD2. From germline, CDR1 is ENHRY and CDR2 SYGVKD. The V and J ends lost 2 bases and 4 bases, in that order; junction bases with no gene match: 6. CDR3 length: 18 amino acids. CDR3 amino acids: CAISEPLGLAGGADTQYF. The CDR3 bases are TGTGCCATCAGTGAGCCCCTGGGACTAGCGGGAGGGGCAGATACGCAGTATTTT.

The chain has TRBV3-1 (or the pseudogene TRBV3-2) and TRBJ1-4, with D maybe TRBD1 (5 bases). This CDR3 spans 16 amino acids. CDR1 and CDR2 from the germline V gene are LGHDT and YNNKEL (reference sequence). V lost 0 bases and J lost 5, with 13 bases in between. The CDR3 DNA follows: TGTGCCAGCAGCCAAGATCTGGGGAGGGGAAATGAAAAACTGTTTTTT. This codes for CASSQDLGRGNEKLFF.

CDR3 nucleotides: TGTGCCAGCAGACTTCAGGGGACTAGCGGAGTCTACGAGCAGTACTTC. This encodes CASRLQGTSGVYEQYF. The V gene is TRBV28, the J gene TRBJ2-7, with 11 bases identical to TRBD2. The CDR3 is 16 amino acids. Germline V lookup: CDR1 MDHEN, CDR2 SYDVKM. The V gene end was trimmed by 6 bases and the J gene end by 3 bases; junction bases not matched to a gene: 10.

The CDR3 DNA is TGCGCCAGCGGGGGGGATCCCAATCAGCCCCAGCATTTT. It specifies CASGGDPNQPQHF. The J gene is TRBJ1-5, the V gene TRBV5-1, with a possible D match to TRBD1 (5 bases). The CDR3 consists of 13 residues. Germline assignment: CDR1 SGHRS and CDR2 YFSETQ. Trimming stripped 7 bases from V and 3 bases from J, with 11 bases between.

This rearrangement joins TRBV7-8 to TRBJ1-2; D is unclear. Germline loops: CDR1 SGHVS, CDR2 FQNEAQ. This CDR3 spans 13 amino acids. V was trimmed by 5 bases and J by 1 base, leaving 8 bases between them. For the CDR3, the DNA is TGTGCCAGCAGCCCCTTGGGTAACTATGGCTACACCTTC. Translating gives CASSPLGNYGYTF.

V and J are TRBV18 and TRBJ2-7; D is unresolved. V was clipped by 6 bases and J by 2 bases, with 14 bases between them. The CDR3 runs to 14 residues. CDR1 is KGHSH, CDR2 LQKENI, per germline. In DNA form, the CDR3 reads TGTGCCAGCTCCCCCAGTCCAATAGCCTACGAGCAGTACTTC. Translated: CASSPSPIAYEQYF.

The V and J genes are TRBV19 and TRBJ2-1, with D possibly being TRBD1 (6 bases). The CDR3 spans 16 residues. Germline CDR1 and CDR2: LNHDA and SQIVND (reference sequence). V lost 0 bases and J 2 bases, leaving 11 bases between the germline ends. CDR3 residues: CASSIEGRGPYNEQFF. The CDR3 coding sequence is TGTGCCAGTAGTATAGAAGGCAGGGGTCCCTACAATGAGCAGTTCTTC.

The chain is built from TRBV27 and TRBJ2-1; possible D gene TRBD1, 7 bases. The CDR3 is 16 amino acids. Trimming took off 5 bases at V and 5 bases at J, with 19 bases between the two ends. Germline assignment: CDR1 MNHEY and CDR2 SMNVEV (reference sequence). The CDR3 DNA sequence: TGTGCCAGCAGTATCTCCGGGACAGCGGGCGACAATGAGCAGTTCTTC. The encoded protein is CASSISGTAGDNEQFF.

The chain links TRBV28 to TRBJ1-6, with D perhaps TRBD1 (6 bases). Trimming took 6 bases from V and 7 from J, leaving 13 bases between them. The CDR3 consists of 14 residues. CDR1 MDHEN and CDR2 SYDVKM come from the germline V gene. The chain's CDR3 is CASRTGTGNSPLHF. The CDR3 bases are TGTGCCAGCAGAACAGGGACGGGGAATTCACCCCTCCACTTT.

This clone was counted a single time. The chain joins TRBV15 to TRBJ2-4; a possible D gene is TRBD2 (5 bases). Trimming took off 0 bases at V and 0 bases at J, with 9 bases between the two ends. Germline V lookup: CDR1 LNHNV, CDR2 YYDKDF (reference sequence). The CDR3 is made up of 16 amino acids. CDR3 DNA sequence: TGTGCCACCAGCAGAGACCGGGGAATAGCCAAAAACATTCAGTACTTC. Its protein product is CATSRDRGIAKNIQYF.

This rearrangement joins TRBV6-4 to TRBJ2-7, with 13 nucleotides matching TRBD2. V was clipped by 5 bases and J by 4 bases; unmatched bases: 5. The CDR3 totals 15 residues. The germline gives CDR1 MRHNA, CDR2 SNTAGT. The CDR3 sequence: CASSSSTSGRYEQYF. The CDR3 bases are TGTGCCAGCAGTTCCTCGACTAGCGGGAGGTACGAGCAGTACTTC.

The chain joins TRBV19 to TRBJ2-1; D gene unclear. V gave up 7 bases and J gave up 3 bases, with 16 bases separating them. The CDR3 is made up of 15 amino acids. In germline, CDR1 is LNHDA, CDR2 SQIVND (reference sequence). The CDR3 DNA sequence: TGTGCCAGTACACTGCAAGTAAATTTCTACAATGAGCAGTTCTTC. This sequence encodes CASTLQVNFYNEQFF.

This chain connects TRBV12-3 or TRBV12-4 to TRBJ2-7, with no clear D. CDR3 length: 13 residues. Trimming took off 0 bases at V and 6 bases at J, with 9 bases between the two ends. This CDR3 is CASSLARNGEQYF. The CDR3 DNA reads as TGTGCCAGCAGTTTAGCGCGGAACGGCGAGCAGTACTTC.

The chain has TRBV6-2 or TRBV6-3 and TRBJ2-1; TRBD1 is a possible D gene (6 bases). Trimming stripped 4 bases from V and 6 bases from J, with 10 bases between. CDR3 length equals 13 residues. CDR1 and CDR2 (germline): MNHEY, SVGEGT. DNA for the CDR3: TGTGCCAGCAGTTGGACAGAAATCAATGAGCAGTTCTTC. Protein: CASSWTEINEQFF.

The chain couples TRBV19 to TRBJ2-1, with D possibly being TRBD2 (5 bases). With 5 bases removed from V and 12 bases from J, the gap between germline ends came to 14 bases. The CDR3 is made up of 12 amino acids. In germline, CDR1 is LNHDA, CDR2 SQIVND (reference sequence). The CDR3 nucleotides read TGTGCCAGTAGTCCCGGACTGCGTGGGCAGTTCTTC. This gives the protein CASSPGLRGQFF.

The rearrangement uses TRBV24-1 and TRBJ2-3; D is unclear. Trimming removed 4 bases at V and 7 bases at J, with 11 bases between. CDR1 is KGHDR and CDR2 is SFDVKD in the germline V gene. This CDR3 comprises 13 residues. The chain's CDR3 is CATSDPPANTQYF. CDR3 nucleotide sequence: TGTGCCACCAGTGACCCCCCGGCGAATACGCAGTATTTT.

V usage is TRBV7-2 and J usage is TRBJ1-1; TRBD1 might be the D (5 bases). The germline V and J ends were trimmed by 5 bases and 7 bases, with 23 bases remaining between them. This CDR3 is 16 amino acids long. Per germline, CDR1 SGHTA and CDR2 FQGNSA. DNA for the CDR3: TGTGCCAGCAGCCCCCAAGCGGGGGGAGGCCGCTTTGAAGCTTTCTTT. It encodes CASSPQAGGGRFEAFF.

Turning to this clone: Within the sample, other DNA sequences also encode this same CDR3. The rearrangement uses TRBV5-1 and TRBJ2-5; D is unclear. V was trimmed by 0 bases and J by 2 bases, leaving 2 bases between them. This CDR3 comprises 12 residues. Germline V gene sequence: CDR1 SGHRS, CDR2 YFSETQ. Here the CDR3 DNA reads TGCGCCAGCAGCTTGGATCAAGAGACCCAGTACTTC. Its translation is CASSLDQETQYF.

The rearrangement links TRBV14 to TRBJ2-7; TRBD2 matches at 11 bases. The CDR3 has 14 amino acids. Germline V CDR1 and CDR2: SGHDN, FVKESK. After removal of 3 bases from V and 3 bases from J, the junction contained 1 base not matched to a gene. In DNA, the CDR3 is TGTGCCAGCAGCCAGGGACTAGCGGACTACGAGCAGTACTTC. Protein sequence: CASSQGLADYEQYF.

The chain recombines TRBV19 with TRBJ2-7, with 10 nucleotides matching TRBD2. Germline V gene sequence: CDR1 LNHDA, CDR2 SQIVND (reference sequence). This CDR3 is 17 amino acids long. With V trimmed by 5 bases and J by 2 bases, 12 bases remained unmatched. For the CDR3, the DNA is TGTGCCAGTAGTCTCCAGGCAACTAGCGGGGCTACCTACGAGCAGTACTTC. Amino acid sequence: CASSLQATSGATYEQYF.